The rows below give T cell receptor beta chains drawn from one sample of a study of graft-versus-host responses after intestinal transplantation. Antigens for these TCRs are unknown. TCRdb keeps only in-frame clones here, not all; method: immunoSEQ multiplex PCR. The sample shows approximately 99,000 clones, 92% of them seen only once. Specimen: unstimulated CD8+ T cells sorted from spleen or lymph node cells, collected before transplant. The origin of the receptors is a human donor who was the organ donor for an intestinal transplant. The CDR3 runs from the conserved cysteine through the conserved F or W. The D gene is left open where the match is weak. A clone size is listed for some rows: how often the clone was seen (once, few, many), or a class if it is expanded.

CDR3: CASSELPYEQYF; DNA: TGTGCCAGCAGTGAACTACCCTACGAGCAGTACTTC; D: -; J: TRBJ2-7; V: TRBV2; size: -
CDR3: CASTYSPGVEQYF; DNA: TGTGCCAGCACCTACTCACCGGGGGTCGAGCAGTACTTC; D: -; J: TRBJ2-7; V: TRBV6-1; size: -
CDR3: CASNTGQGSYNEQFF; DNA: TGTGCCAGCAATACGGGACAGGGCTCCTACAATGAGCAGTTCTTC; D: TRBD1; J: TRBJ2-1; V: TRBV28; size: -
CDR3: CASSLGRGGYEQYF; DNA: TGTGCCAGCAGCTTGGGGAGGGGGGGCTACGAGCAGTACTTC; D: -; J: TRBJ2-7; V: TRBV11-3; size: -
CDR3: CASSGPPPAGGLNSSSGTQYF; DNA: TGTGCCAGCAGCGGACCCCCCCCAGCGGGGGGACTAAACTCCTCCTCGGGGACCCAGTACTTC; D: TRBD2; J: TRBJ2-5; V: TRBV13; size: -
CDR3: CASSLVVAGGNTQYF; DNA: TGTGCCAGCAGTTTAGTAGTAGCGGGAGGAAATACGCAGTATTTT; D: TRBD2; J: TRBJ2-3; V: TRBV28; size: -
CDR3: CASSLSGGPTGELFF; DNA: TGTGCCAGCAGTCTCTCGGGAGGGCCTACCGGGGAGCTGTTTTTT; D: TRBD2; J: TRBJ2-2; V: TRBV25-1; size: -
CDR3: CASSLRTGVGTDTQYF; DNA: TGTGCCAGCAGCCTGCGGACAGGGGTTGGCACAGATACGCAGTATTTT; D: TRBD1; J: TRBJ2-3; V: TRBV4-2; size: -
CDR3: CATSRAPPGANEQFF; DNA: TGTGCCACCAGCAGAGCCCCCCCAGGGGCCAATGAGCAGTTCTTC; D: -; J: TRBJ2-1; V: TRBV15; size: -
CDR3: CASSLGQGWGGTEAFF; DNA: TGTGCCAGCAGCCTAGGACAGGGCTGGGGGGGCACTGAAGCTTTCTTT; D: TRBD1; J: TRBJ1-1; V: TRBV5-6; size: -
CDR3: CASSVSAGGTDTQYF; DNA: TGTGCCAGCAGTGTGTCAGCGGGAGGCACAGATACGCAGTATTTT; D: TRBD2; J: TRBJ2-3; V: TRBV6-1; size: -
CDR3: CASSPYPTSGSYEQYF; DNA: TGTGCCAGCAGCCCATACCCCACTAGCGGGAGCTACGAGCAGTACTTC; D: TRBD2; J: TRBJ2-7; V: TRBV9; size: -
CDR3: CASSLGASGRSYNEQFF; DNA: TGTGCCAGCAGTTTAGGGGCTAGCGGGAGGTCCTACAATGAGCAGTTCTTC; D: TRBD2; J: TRBJ2-1; V: TRBV28; size: -
CDR3: CASRPQGAYYGYTF; DNA: TGTGCCAGCAGACCTCAGGGGGCATACTATGGCTACACCTTC; D: TRBD1; J: TRBJ1-2; V: TRBV5-6; size: few
CDR3: CASSESQGSSYEQYF; DNA: TGTGCCAGCAGTGAGTCCCAGGGAAGCTCCTACGAGCAGTACTTC; D: -; J: TRBJ2-7; V: TRBV25-1; size: -
CDR3: CSASTGALIHF; DNA: TGCAGCGCATCGACAGGGGCTCTTATCCACTTT; D: TRBD1; J: TRBJ1-6; V: TRBV29-1; size: -
CDR3: CASPLPHSYNEQFF; DNA: TGTGCCAGCCCCCTACCCCACTCGTACAATGAGCAGTTCTTC; D: -; J: TRBJ2-1; V: TRBV7-9; size: -
CDR3: CASNHLTGENTEAFF; DNA: TGTGCCAGCAACCATTTGACAGGGGAGAACACTGAAGCTTTCTTT; D: TRBD1; J: TRBJ1-1; V: TRBV27; size: -
CDR3: CASSQTGGVDEQYF; DNA: TGTGCCAGCAGCCAGACAGGGGGTGTCGACGAGCAGTACTTC; D: TRBD1; J: TRBJ2-7; V: TRBV6-5; size: -
CDR3: CASSQSDSFDEQFF; DNA: TGTGCCAGCAGCCAGAGTGACAGCTTCGATGAGCAGTTCTTC; D: -; J: TRBJ2-1; V: TRBV4-2; size: -
CDR3: CASSFAVGSGGPSYEQYF; DNA: TGTGCCAGCAGCTTTGCCGTAGGTAGCGGGGGGCCCTCCTACGAGCAGTACTTC; D: TRBD2; J: TRBJ2-7; V: TRBV7-2; size: -
CDR3: CASSLGLEKNIQYF; DNA: TGTGCCAGCAGTTTGGGACTAGAGAAAAACATTCAGTACTTC; D: TRBD2; J: TRBJ2-4; V: TRBV27; size: -
CDR3: CASGPGGHGDEQYF; DNA: TGTGCTAGTGGTCCGGGGGGGCACGGGGACGAGCAGTACTTC; D: TRBD2; J: TRBJ2-7; V: TRBV12-5; size: -
CDR3: CASSESGTREQFF; DNA: TGCGCCAGCAGTGAGTCCGGGACTAGGGAGCAGTTCTTC; D: TRBD2; J: TRBJ2-1; V: TRBV10-2; size: -
CDR3: CASSFTGFTEAFF; DNA: TGTGCCAGCAGCTTTACAGGGTTCACTGAAGCTTTCTTT; D: -; J: TRBJ1-1; V: TRBV13; size: -
CDR3: CASSTWDRLTYEQYF; DNA: TGTGCCAGCAGCACATGGGACAGGCTAACCTACGAGCAGTACTTC; D: TRBD1; J: TRBJ2-7; V: TRBV11-2; size: -
CDR3: CASRGVGVGYTF; DNA: TGTGCCAGCCGAGGAGTGGGTGTGGGCTACACCTTC; D: -; J: TRBJ1-2; V: TRBV6-5; size: few
CDR3: CASSYTFGPQHF; DNA: TGTGCCAGCAGCTACACCTTTGGGCCCCAGCATTTT; D: -; J: TRBJ1-5; V: TRBV13; size: -
CDR3: CASSFPRTGLDNEQFF; DNA: TGTGCCAGCAGTTTCCCCCGTACAGGGCTTGACAATGAGCAGTTCTTC; D: -; J: TRBJ2-1; V: TRBV28; size: -
CDR3: CASSRDRGLGQPQHF; DNA: TGTGCCAGCAGTCGGGACAGGGGGTTGGGTCAGCCCCAGCATTTT; D: TRBD1; J: TRBJ1-5; V: TRBV2; size: -
CDR3: CASSSPTSPHYEQYF; DNA: TGTGCCAGCAGCTCCCCCACGTCTCCACACTACGAGCAGTACTTC; D: -; J: TRBJ2-7; V: TRBV13; size: -
CDR3: CASSPGQGQETQYF; DNA: TGTGCCAGCAGCCCAGGACAGGGGCAAGAGACCCAGTACTTC; D: TRBD1; J: TRBJ2-5; V: TRBV13; size: -
CDR3: CSVRTSESDTQYF; DNA: TGCAGCGTGAGGACTAGCGAGTCAGATACGCAGTATTTT; D: TRBD2; J: TRBJ2-3; V: TRBV29-1; size: -
CDR3: CASSYSGTGELFF; DNA: TGTGCCAGCAGTTACTCCGGGACCGGGGAGCTGTTTTTT; D: -; J: TRBJ2-2; V: TRBV6-6; size: -
CDR3: CASGMGLAYEQYF; DNA: TGTGCTAGTGGTATGGGCCTAGCCTACGAGCAGTACTTC; D: -; J: TRBJ2-7; V: TRBV12-5; size: -
CDR3: CASSLMGGNEQYF; DNA: TGTGCCAGCAGCTTAATGGGGGGGAACGAGCAGTACTTC; D: TRBD2; J: TRBJ2-7; V: TRBV7-6; size: -
CDR3: CATSRDSSEAFF; DNA: TGTGCCACCAGCAGAGATTCATCTGAAGCTTTCTTT; D: -; J: TRBJ1-1; V: TRBV15; size: -
CDR3: CASSQVPGGTETQYF; DNA: TGTGCCAGCAGCCAAGTCCCGGGCGGGACAGAGACCCAGTACTTC; D: -; J: TRBJ2-5; V: TRBV14; size: -
CDR3: CASNRLEGLALNIQYF; DNA: TGTGCCAGCAACCGATTGGAGGGTTTAGCGTTAAACATTCAGTACTTC; D: -; J: TRBJ2-4; V: TRBV2; size: -
CDR3: CAWSVGKFVLNQPQHF; DNA: TGTGCCTGGAGTGTCGGTAAATTCGTCCTAAATCAGCCCCAGCATTTT; D: -; J: TRBJ1-5; V: TRBV30; size: -
CDR3: CSVDEAGVGLGGYTF; DNA: TGCAGCGTTGACGAAGCAGGGGTGGGGTTGGGTGGCTACACCTTC; D: -; J: TRBJ1-2; V: TRBV29-1; size: -
CDR3: CASSVPSPERIATPSSYNEQFF; DNA: TGTGCCAGCAGCGTACCAAGCCCCGAGAGGATAGCGACACCAAGCTCCTACAATGAGCAGTTCTTC; D: -; J: TRBJ2-1; V: TRBV9; size: -
CDR3: CASYSQGALRGGYTF; DNA: TGTGCCAGCTATTCACAGGGGGCGCTTAGGGGTGGCTACACCTTC; D: TRBD1; J: TRBJ1-2; V: TRBV25-1; size: -
CDR3: CASSGRDRGREYTEAFF; DNA: TGTGCCAGCAGCGGCCGGGACAGGGGCCGTGAGTACACTGAAGCTTTCTTT; D: TRBD1; J: TRBJ1-1; V: TRBV7-2; size: -
CDR3: CASSLNEVAGEEQYF; DNA: TGTGCCAGCAGCCTCAACGAGGTAGCGGGAGAAGAGCAGTACTTC; D: TRBD2; J: TRBJ2-7; V: TRBV11-2; size: -
CDR3: CASRKGLGAFF; DNA: TGTGCCAGCAGGAAAGGACTGGGAGCTTTCTTT; D: -; J: TRBJ1-1; V: TRBV6-5; size: -
CDR3: CARLRGAQGLSEAFF; DNA: TGTGCCAGACTACGTGGGGCGCAAGGTCTGTCTGAAGCTTTCTTT; D: -; J: TRBJ1-1; V: TRBV2; size: few
CDR3: CASGLVLGPSGNGYGYTF; DNA: TGTGCTAGTGGTTTGGTACTCGGCCCGTCGGGAAACGGATATGGCTACACCTTC; D: -; J: TRBJ1-2; V: TRBV12-5; size: -
CDR3: CASSLSGLGTDTQYF; DNA: TGTGCCAGCAGTTTATCGGGACTCGGCACAGATACGCAGTATTTT; D: -; J: TRBJ2-3; V: TRBV28; size: -
CDR3: CASGTGLYSYEQYF; DNA: TGTGCTAGTGGTACAGGGCTATACTCCTACGAGCAGTACTTC; D: -; J: TRBJ2-7; V: TRBV12-5; size: once